The clone carrying this T cell receptor (beta chain) was picked up a small number of times. What it recognizes is unknown. This CDR3 has 19 amino acids. The germline CDR1 and CDR2 sequences are DFQATT and SNEGSKA (reference sequence). Trimming left V 0 bases short and J 0 bases short, with 22 bases between. The data were taken from a study of T cell repertoires in cytomegalovirus infection. Study details: It was recently identified HLA-C-restricted and well-studied HLA-B-restricted CMV epitopes that the study used. In public TCR beta signatures, there were indications of both CMV infection and matching HLA type.

Study conclusions and caveats: In two of eight donors, the top clonotype was HLA-C-restricted CMV-specific. Accumulated public TCR beta family frequency recognized individuals carrying CMV together with the relevant HLA.

Via MiXCR, TCRdb re-called the reads, giving one row per CDR3 protein. This repertoire shows hundreds of thousands of distinct CDR3 sequences, 25% to 30% found once; its top ten account for around 18%. The sample in question was cultured PBMCs, obtained from culture after CMV antigen stimulation. V and J are TRBV20-1 and TRBJ2-3; either TRBD1 or TRBD2 may supply D (6 bases each). The TCR comes from a human donor in good health (CMV status not recorded). Some clones in this sample may be carry-over from other donors' samples. The CDR3 loop is CSARDLGGQGGDSTDTQYF. The CDR3 region has the DNA TGCAGTGCTAGAGATCTGGGGGGCCAAGGTGGGGATAGCACAGATACGCAGTATTTT.